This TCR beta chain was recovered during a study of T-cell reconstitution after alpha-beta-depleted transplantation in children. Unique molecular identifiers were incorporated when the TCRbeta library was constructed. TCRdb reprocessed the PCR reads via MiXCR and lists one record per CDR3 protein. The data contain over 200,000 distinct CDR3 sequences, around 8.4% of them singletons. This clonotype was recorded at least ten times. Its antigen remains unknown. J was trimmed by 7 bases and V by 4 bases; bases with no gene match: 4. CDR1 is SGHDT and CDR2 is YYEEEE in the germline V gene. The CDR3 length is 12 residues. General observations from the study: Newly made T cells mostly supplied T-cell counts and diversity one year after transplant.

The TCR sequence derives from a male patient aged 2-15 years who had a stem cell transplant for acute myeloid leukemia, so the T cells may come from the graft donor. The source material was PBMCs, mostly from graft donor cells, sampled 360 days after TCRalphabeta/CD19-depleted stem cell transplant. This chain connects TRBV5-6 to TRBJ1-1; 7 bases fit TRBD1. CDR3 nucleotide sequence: TGTGCCAGCAGCCAGACAGGGATTGAAGCTTTCTTT. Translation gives CASSQTGIEAFF.